A selection of T cell receptor beta chains follows, all from one sample in a study of blood T cell repertoires in COVID-19. Produced via immunoSEQ multiplex PCR; TCRdb's table is partial and in-frame only. The sample has some 670,000 clones; around 90% are singletons. Sequencing was performed on peripheral blood. All receptors derive from a woman between 18 and 29 years old with acute or convalescent COVID-19. CDR3s include the opening cysteine and the closing phenylalanine or tryptophan. Fields, in order: D gene, clone size, J gene, V gene, CDR3 protein, CDR3 DNA. The D gene is left open where the match is weak. A clone size is listed for some rows: how often the clone was seen (once, few, many), or a class if it is expanded.

D gene: -
clone size: -
J gene: TRBJ2-3
V gene: TRBV6-5
CDR3 protein: CASRGPVNTGDTQYF
CDR3 DNA: TGTGCCAGCAGGGGCCCAGTGAACACAGGGGATACGCAGTATTTT

D gene: -
clone size: -
J gene: TRBJ1-1
V gene: TRBV2
CDR3 protein: CASSQTGNTEAFF
CDR3 DNA: TGTGCCAGCAGTCAAACGGGGAACACTGAAGCTTTCTTT

D gene: -
clone size: -
J gene: TRBJ2-3
V gene: TRBV6-1
CDR3 protein: CASSEAPLDTQYF
CDR3 DNA: TGTGCCAGCAGTGAAGCCCCCCTAGATACGCAGTATTTT

D gene: TRBD1
clone size: -
J gene: TRBJ1-3
V gene: TRBV5-1
CDR3 protein: CASSMTGENTIYF
CDR3 DNA: TGCGCCAGCAGCATGACAGGGGAAAACACCATATATTTT

D gene: -
clone size: -
J gene: TRBJ1-2
V gene: TRBV3-1/TRBV3-2
CDR3 protein: CASSQDKGGYGYTF
CDR3 DNA: TGTGCCAGCAGCCAAGATAAAGGGGGCTATGGCTACACCTTC

D gene: TRBD1
clone size: -
J gene: TRBJ1-1
V gene: TRBV6-5
CDR3 protein: CASSYLTGDVPEAFF
CDR3 DNA: TGTGCCAGCAGTTACTTGACAGGGGATGTTCCTGAAGCTTTCTTT

D gene: TRBD1
clone size: -
J gene: TRBJ2-7
V gene: TRBV19
CDR3 protein: CASSRTGGYEQYF
CDR3 DNA: TGTGCCAGTAGCCGGACAGGGGGGTACGAGCAGTACTTC

D gene: TRBD1
clone size: -
J gene: TRBJ1-2
V gene: TRBV7-9
CDR3 protein: CASSLASGTEGGYTF
CDR3 DNA: TGTGCCAGCAGCTTAGCTTCCGGGACAGAGGGGGGCTACACCTTC

D gene: -
clone size: -
J gene: TRBJ2-3
V gene: TRBV27
CDR3 protein: CASSLTRGAGPPATQYF
CDR3 DNA: TGTGCCAGCAGTTTAACGCGCGGGGCAGGGCCCCCAGCTACGCAGTATTTT

D gene: TRBD1
clone size: -
J gene: TRBJ1-2
V gene: TRBV19
CDR3 protein: CASSLGQGSYGYTF
CDR3 DNA: TGTGCCAGTAGCCTGGGACAGGGATCCTATGGCTACACCTTC

D gene: TRBD1
clone size: -
J gene: TRBJ2-1
V gene: TRBV28
CDR3 protein: CASSLWGQGANEQFF
CDR3 DNA: TGTGCCAGCAGTTTATGGGGACAGGGGGCAAATGAGCAGTTCTTC

D gene: -
clone size: -
J gene: TRBJ2-2
V gene: TRBV19
CDR3 protein: CASSVHANTGELFF
CDR3 DNA: TGTGCCAGTAGTGTACACGCGAACACCGGGGAGCTGTTTTTT

D gene: -
clone size: -
J gene: TRBJ1-1
V gene: TRBV24-1
CDR3 protein: CATSPTSGATEAFF
CDR3 DNA: TGTGCCACCAGTCCAACCTCAGGGGCCACTGAAGCTTTCTTT

D gene: TRBD2
clone size: -
J gene: TRBJ2-7
V gene: TRBV3-1/TRBV3-2
CDR3 protein: CASSQRDTGGVEQYF
CDR3 DNA: TGTGCCAGCAGCCAACGGGACACCGGGGGGGTCGAGCAGTACTTC

D gene: -
clone size: -
J gene: TRBJ1-3
V gene: TRBV7-6
CDR3 protein: CASSLGLGGSGNTIYF
CDR3 DNA: TGTGCCAGCAGCTTAGGTCTCGGGGGCTCTGGAAACACCATATATTTT

D gene: TRBD1
clone size: -
J gene: TRBJ1-6
V gene: TRBV6-2/TRBV6-3
CDR3 protein: CASSNYRGQGLGSPLHF
CDR3 DNA: TGTGCCAGCAGTAACTACCGAGGACAGGGATTAGGTTCACCCCTCCACTTT

D gene: -
clone size: once
J gene: TRBJ1-1
V gene: TRBV5-1
CDR3 protein: CASSVQGNTEAFF
CDR3 DNA: TGCGCCAGCAGCGTACAGGGGAACACTGAAGCTTTCTTT

D gene: TRBD1
clone size: -
J gene: TRBJ1-2
V gene: TRBV9
CDR3 protein: CASSENPDRDSGYTF
CDR3 DNA: TGTGCCAGCAGCGAGAACCCCGACAGGGACAGTGGCTACACCTTC

D gene: -
clone size: -
J gene: TRBJ2-3
V gene: TRBV15
CDR3 protein: CATSRSGNTQYF
CDR3 DNA: TGTGCCACCAGCAGGTCCGGGAATACGCAGTATTTT

D gene: TRBD1
clone size: -
J gene: TRBJ1-5
V gene: TRBV4-2
CDR3 protein: CASSQDKGAGGIERQPQHF
CDR3 DNA: TGTGCCAGCAGCCAAGATAAGGGGGCGGGGGGCATTGAGCGACAGCCCCAGCATTTT

D gene: -
clone size: -
J gene: TRBJ2-7
V gene: TRBV29-1
CDR3 protein: CSVEEGGTYEQYF
CDR3 DNA: TGCAGCGTTGAAGAAGGGGGTACCTACGAGCAGTACTTC

D gene: -
clone size: -
J gene: TRBJ1-1
V gene: TRBV10-2
CDR3 protein: CASTGTSNTEAFF
CDR3 DNA: TGCGCCAGTACCGGGACATCGAACACTGAAGCTTTCTTT

D gene: -
clone size: -
J gene: TRBJ2-3
V gene: TRBV7-6
CDR3 protein: CASSSPPGDATDTQYF
CDR3 DNA: TGTGCCAGCAGCTCCCCCCCAGGGGACGCCACAGATACGCAGTATTTT

D gene: -
clone size: -
J gene: TRBJ2-2
V gene: TRBV4-2
CDR3 protein: CASSQENSNTGELFF
CDR3 DNA: TGTGCCAGCAGCCAAGAAAACAGTAACACCGGGGAGCTGTTTTTT

D gene: -
clone size: -
J gene: TRBJ1-3
V gene: TRBV7-2
CDR3 protein: CASSPVRQASGNTIYF
CDR3 DNA: TGTGCCAGCAGCCCTGTTAGACAAGCCTCTGGAAACACCATATATTTT

D gene: TRBD1
clone size: -
J gene: TRBJ1-2
V gene: TRBV24-1
CDR3 protein: CATSDPGTGHGYTF
CDR3 DNA: TGTGCCACCAGTGACCCCGGGACAGGTCATGGCTACACCTTC

D gene: -
clone size: -
J gene: TRBJ2-1
V gene: TRBV25-1
CDR3 protein: CASTSTVYNEQFF
CDR3 DNA: TGTGCCAGCACATCAACAGTATACAATGAGCAGTTCTTC

D gene: TRBD1
clone size: -
J gene: TRBJ1-2
V gene: TRBV7-2
CDR3 protein: CASSLARQGYGYTF
CDR3 DNA: TGTGCCAGCAGCTTAGCGCGACAGGGCTATGGCTACACCTTC

D gene: TRBD2
clone size: -
J gene: TRBJ2-2
V gene: TRBV4-1
CDR3 protein: CASSRRGLAGTGELFF
CDR3 DNA: TGCGCCAGCAGCCGCCGCGGACTAGCGGGGACCGGGGAGCTGTTTTTT

D gene: -
clone size: -
J gene: TRBJ1-4
V gene: TRBV7-2
CDR3 protein: CASSLTGWANEKLFF
CDR3 DNA: TGTGCCAGCAGCCTCACAGGGTGGGCTAATGAAAAACTGTTTTTT

D gene: -
clone size: -
J gene: TRBJ1-2
V gene: TRBV6-1
CDR3 protein: CASSEEAWGDYGYTF
CDR3 DNA: TGTGCCAGCAGTGAAGAGGCTTGGGGGGACTATGGCTACACCTTC

D gene: -
clone size: -
J gene: TRBJ2-5
V gene: TRBV9
CDR3 protein: CASSVTAEETQYF
CDR3 DNA: TGTGCCAGCAGCGTGACTGCAGAAGAGACCCAGTACTTC

D gene: TRBD1
clone size: -
J gene: TRBJ1-2
V gene: TRBV29-1
CDR3 protein: CSAVTGGVANYGYTF
CDR3 DNA: TGCAGCGCCGTGACAGGGGGTGTAGCTAACTATGGCTACACCTTC

D gene: TRBD1
clone size: -
J gene: TRBJ2-7
V gene: TRBV7-6
CDR3 protein: CASSHNNPGQGEYEQYF
CDR3 DNA: TGTGCCAGCAGCCATAATAATCCGGGACAGGGTGAATACGAGCAGTACTTC

D gene: TRBD2
clone size: -
J gene: TRBJ2-3
V gene: TRBV5-1
CDR3 protein: CASSSGLAGGITDTQYF
CDR3 DNA: TGCGCCAGCAGCTCCGGACTAGCGGGGGGTATCACAGATACGCAGTATTTT

D gene: TRBD1
clone size: -
J gene: TRBJ1-1
V gene: TRBV28
CDR3 protein: CASSSPGQSYTEAFF
CDR3 DNA: TGTGCCAGCAGTTCTCCGGGACAGAGTTACACTGAAGCTTTCTTT

D gene: -
clone size: once
J gene: TRBJ2-7
V gene: TRBV7-2
CDR3 protein: CASSQAPREQYF
CDR3 DNA: TGTGCCAGCAGCCAGGCCCCTCGGGAGCAGTACTTC

D gene: -
clone size: -
J gene: TRBJ2-1
V gene: TRBV3-1/TRBV3-2
CDR3 protein: CASSQRGYNEQFF
CDR3 DNA: TGTGCCAGCAGCCAAAGGGGCTACAATGAGCAGTTCTTC

D gene: TRBD2
clone size: -
J gene: TRBJ2-1
V gene: TRBV5-1
CDR3 protein: CASSTSGGANEQFF
CDR3 DNA: TGCGCCAGCAGCACTAGCGGGGGGGCGAATGAGCAGTTCTTC

D gene: -
clone size: -
J gene: TRBJ1-1
V gene: TRBV12-5
CDR3 protein: CASGPAGTTTEAFF
CDR3 DNA: TGTGCTAGTGGTCCCGCGGGGACCACCACTGAAGCTTTCTTT

D gene: TRBD2
clone size: -
J gene: TRBJ2-2
V gene: TRBV4-1
CDR3 protein: CASSQTGLAGKIANTGELFF
CDR3 DNA: TGCGCCAGCAGCCAGACGGGACTAGCGGGAAAGATCGCGAACACCGGGGAGCTGTTTTTT

D gene: -
clone size: -
J gene: TRBJ2-7
V gene: TRBV11-2
CDR3 protein: CASSSGSPYEQYF
CDR3 DNA: TGTGCCAGCAGCTCGGGATCACCCTACGAGCAGTACTTC